The following is a TCR beta chain sequence with its context. The antigen is not known. These data originate in a study of T cell repertoires in cytomegalovirus infection. About the study: Both CMV infection and a matching HLA type were indicated by public TCR beta signatures. The study, taken as a whole, reports: The ex vivo response showed dominance by HLA-C-restricted CMV-specific TCR beta clonotypes.

The J segment lost 4 bases and the V segment lost 3 bases, leaving 4 bases of the junction unmatched. This CDR3 region has 14 residues. Germline V gene data show CDR1 as SGDLS and CDR2 as YYNGEE. TCRdb used MiXCR to reprocess the reads, holding one entry per CDR3 protein. Of about 740,000 distinct CDR3 sequences detected, 35% to 40% appear once; the ten largest clones hold under 3%. The sequence was collected from a human donor in good health (CMV status not recorded). Some clones in this sample may be carry-over from other donors' samples. The sample comprised PBMCs. The chain employs TRBV9 and TRBJ1-1; TRBD1 matches at 9 bases. CDR3 DNA: TGTGCCAGCAGCGCGACAGGGGGTGTCACTGAAGCTTTCTTT. Its protein is CASSATGGVTEAFF.